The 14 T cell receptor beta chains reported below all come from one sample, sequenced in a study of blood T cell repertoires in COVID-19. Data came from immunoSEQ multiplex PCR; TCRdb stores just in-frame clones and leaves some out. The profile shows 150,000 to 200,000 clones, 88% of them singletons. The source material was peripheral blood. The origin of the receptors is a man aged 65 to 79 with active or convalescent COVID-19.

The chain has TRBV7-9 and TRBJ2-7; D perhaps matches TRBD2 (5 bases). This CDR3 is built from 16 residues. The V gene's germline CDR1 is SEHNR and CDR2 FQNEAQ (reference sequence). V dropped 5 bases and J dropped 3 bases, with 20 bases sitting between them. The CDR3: CASSPPLAPTVYEQYF. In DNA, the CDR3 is TGTGCCAGCAGCCCCCCGCTAGCCCCTACTGTCTACGAGCAGTACTTC.

This CDR3 is CASSHSRGEQYF. The DNA for the CDR3 is TGTGCCAGCAGCCATTCCCGAGGCGAGCAGTACTTC. The chain links TRBV3-1 (or the pseudogene TRBV3-2) to TRBJ2-7; D is undetermined. In germline, CDR1 is LGHDT, CDR2 YNNKEL (reference sequence). CDR3 size: 12 residues. The V end was cut by 3 bases, the J end by 6 bases, with 9 bases between.

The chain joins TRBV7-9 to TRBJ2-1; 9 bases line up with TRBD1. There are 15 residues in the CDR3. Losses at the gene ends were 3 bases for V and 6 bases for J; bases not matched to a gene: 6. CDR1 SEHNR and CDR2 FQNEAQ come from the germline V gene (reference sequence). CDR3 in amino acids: CASSFRTGALNEQFF. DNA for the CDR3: TGTGCCAGCAGCTTCCGGACAGGGGCCCTCAATGAGCAGTTCTTC.

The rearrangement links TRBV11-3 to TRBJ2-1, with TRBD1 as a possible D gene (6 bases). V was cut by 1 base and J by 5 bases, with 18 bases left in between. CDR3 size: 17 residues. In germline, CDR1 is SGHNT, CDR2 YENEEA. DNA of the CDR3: TGTGCCAGCAGCTTAGGATGGTTGGGGGCCCCCAACAATGAGCAGTTCTTC. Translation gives CASSLGWLGAPNNEQFF. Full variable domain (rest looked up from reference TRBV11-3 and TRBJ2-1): EAGVVQSPRYKIIEKKQPVAFWCNPISGHNTLYWYLQNLGQGPELLIRYENEEAVDDSQLPKDRFSAERLKGVDSTLKIQPAELGDSAVYLCASSLGWLGAPNNEQFFGPGTRLTVL.

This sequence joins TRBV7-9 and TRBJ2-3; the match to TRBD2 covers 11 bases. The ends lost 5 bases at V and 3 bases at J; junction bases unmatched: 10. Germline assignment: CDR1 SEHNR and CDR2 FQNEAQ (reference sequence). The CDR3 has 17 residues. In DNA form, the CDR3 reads TGTGCCAGCAGCCTCGGGAATAGCGGGAGGGTAACAGATACGCAGTATTTT. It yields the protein CASSLGNSGRVTDTQYF.

Written as DNA, the CDR3 is TGTGCCAGCAGCCAAACTAGCGGGGGGGTGTCCACCGGGGAGCTGTTTTTT. This codes for CASSQTSGGVSTGELFF. V gene TRBV3-1 (or the pseudogene TRBV3-2) combines with J gene TRBJ2-2; TRBD2 aligns across 13 bases. CDR1 LGHDT and CDR2 YNNKEL come from the germline V gene (reference sequence). V gave up 2 bases and J gave up 4 bases; unmatched junction bases: 4. The CDR3 totals 17 residues.

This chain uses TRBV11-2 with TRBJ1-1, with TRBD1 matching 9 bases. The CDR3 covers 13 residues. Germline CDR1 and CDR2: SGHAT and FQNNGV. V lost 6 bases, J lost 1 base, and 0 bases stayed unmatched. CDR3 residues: CASRGQGNTEAFF. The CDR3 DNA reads TGTGCCAGCAGGGGACAGGGGAACACTGAAGCTTTCTTT.

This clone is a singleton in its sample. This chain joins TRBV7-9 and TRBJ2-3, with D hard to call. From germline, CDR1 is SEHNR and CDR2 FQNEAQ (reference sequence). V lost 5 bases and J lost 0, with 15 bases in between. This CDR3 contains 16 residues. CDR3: CASSPLGSISTDTQYF. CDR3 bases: TGTGCCAGCAGCCCCTTGGGTAGCATTAGCACAGATACGCAGTATTTT.

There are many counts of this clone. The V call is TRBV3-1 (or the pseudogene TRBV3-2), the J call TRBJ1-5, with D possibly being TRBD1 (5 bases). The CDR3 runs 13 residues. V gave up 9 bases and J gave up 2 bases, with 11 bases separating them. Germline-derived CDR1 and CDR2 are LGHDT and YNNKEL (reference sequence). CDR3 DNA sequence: TGTGCCAGGAGATCACAGGGCAATCAGCCCCAGCATTTT. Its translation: CARRSQGNQPQHF.

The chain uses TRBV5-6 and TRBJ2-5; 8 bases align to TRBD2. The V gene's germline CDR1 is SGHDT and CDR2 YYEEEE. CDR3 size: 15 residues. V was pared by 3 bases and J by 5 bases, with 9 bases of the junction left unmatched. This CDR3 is CASSSRLALPETQYF. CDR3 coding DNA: TGTGCCAGCAGCTCGAGACTAGCGCTCCCGGAGACCCAGTACTTC.

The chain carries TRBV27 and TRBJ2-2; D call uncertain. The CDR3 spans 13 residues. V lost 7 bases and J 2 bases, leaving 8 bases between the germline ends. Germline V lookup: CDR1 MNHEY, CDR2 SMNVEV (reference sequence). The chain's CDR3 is CASNARNTGELFF. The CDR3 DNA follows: TGTGCCAGCAATGCCAGAAACACCGGGGAGCTGTTTTTT.

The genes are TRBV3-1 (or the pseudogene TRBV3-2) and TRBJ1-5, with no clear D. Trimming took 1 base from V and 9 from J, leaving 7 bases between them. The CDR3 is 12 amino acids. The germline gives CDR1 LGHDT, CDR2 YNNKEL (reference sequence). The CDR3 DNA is TGTGCCAGCAGCCAAGGTCTGCGGCCCCAGCATTTT. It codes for CASSQGLRPQHF.

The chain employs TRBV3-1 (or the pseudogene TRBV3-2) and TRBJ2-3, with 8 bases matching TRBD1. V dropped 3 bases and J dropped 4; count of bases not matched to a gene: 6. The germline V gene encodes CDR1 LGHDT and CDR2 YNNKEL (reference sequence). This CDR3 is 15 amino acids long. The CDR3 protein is CASSHRRTGSDTQYF. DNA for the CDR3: TGTGCCAGCAGCCATCGCAGGACAGGGTCAGATACGCAGTATTTT.

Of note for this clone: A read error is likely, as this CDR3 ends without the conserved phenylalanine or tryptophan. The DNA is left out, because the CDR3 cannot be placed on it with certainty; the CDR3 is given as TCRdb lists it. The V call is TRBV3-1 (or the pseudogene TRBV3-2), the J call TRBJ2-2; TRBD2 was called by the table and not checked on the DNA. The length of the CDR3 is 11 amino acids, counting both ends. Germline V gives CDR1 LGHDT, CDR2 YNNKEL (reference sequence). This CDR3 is CASSQEWNSGS.